These T cell receptor beta chains were read from a single sample in a study of cytomegalovirus exposure and HLA in healthy donors. Method: immunoSEQ multiplex PCR; TCRdb's copy keeps in-frame clones and lacks some. The table lists approximately 300,000 clones, 86% of them singletons, with about 0.91% in the top ten. The sample was PBMCs. The receptors originated from a woman aged 18-29 years in good health and CMV-seronegative. The CDR3 runs from the conserved cysteine through the conserved F or W. A D gene is named only where the DNA matches it firmly. Clone size, where shown, is once, few, many, or a class for clones that have expanded.

>TRBJ2-3|NA|NA|TRBV5-6
CASSFGGSADTQYF
TGTGCCAGCAGCTTTGGGGGGAGCGCAGATACGCAGTATTTT
>TRBJ2-5|NA|NA|TRBV11-3
CASSLEAEETQYF
TGTGCCAGCAGCTTAGAGGCAGAAGAGACCCAGTACTTC
>TRBJ1-2|once|TRBD1|TRBV18
CASSPQRTGTNYGYTF
TGTGCCAGCTCACCACAAAGGACAGGGACCAACTATGGCTACACCTTC
>TRBJ2-7|NA|TRBD1|TRBV6-1
CASSDVTGGHYEQYF
TGTGCCAGCAGTGACGTGACAGGGGGGCACTACGAGCAGTACTTC
>TRBJ2-7|NA|NA|TRBV21-1
CASSKWDRAAYEQYF
TGTGCCAGCAGCAAATGGGACAGGGCGGCCTACGAGCAGTACTTC
>TRBJ2-7|NA|TRBD2|TRBV9
CASSELAGTHYEQYF
TGTGCCAGCAGCGAACTAGCGGGAACGCACTACGAGCAGTACTTC
>TRBJ2-7|once|NA|TRBV9
CASRGGDEQYF
TGTGCCAGCCGAGGCGGCGACGAGCAGTACTTC
>TRBJ1-1|NA|TRBD1|TRBV29-1
CSVGGTEVGAFF
TGCAGCGTTGGGGGGACAGAGGTTGGAGCTTTCTTT
>TRBJ1-2|NA|TRBD1|TRBV11-2
CASSMLDYQQGNYGYTF
TGTGCCAGCAGCATGTTGGATTACCAACAGGGGAACTATGGCTACACCTTC
>TRBJ2-1|few|NA|TRBV5-4
CASSLGPLASEGNEQFF
TGTGCCAGCAGCTTGGGTCCCCTAGCGAGCGAAGGGAATGAGCAGTTCTTC
>TRBJ2-7|NA|NA|TRBV19
CATRDFYYEQYF
TGTGCCACCCGGGACTTTTACTACGAGCAGTACTTC